This T cell receptor beta chain was retrieved from a study of T cell responses to AZD1222 COVID-19 vaccine (dated by TCRdb to the early 2020s). In terms of the full investigation: AZD1222 recipients whose second dose came at about 4 weeks and those whose second dose came at about 12 weeks were combined into one group, since spike-specific TCR depth and breadth did not differ between the two schedules. A total of approximately 240 trial participants underwent TCR sequencing, of whom 200 to 220 received two doses of AZD1222 and around 26 received two doses of the MenACWY control vaccine. Trial participants were enrolled by age into 18-55, 56-69 and 70-plus year subgroups, with approximately 150, 30 and 60 TCR-sequenced participants respectively.

Of note for this clone: Its antigen remains unidentified. Base qualities are missing; no much larger clone stands one base away.

The cysteine opens and the phenylalanine closes a CDR3 of 16 amino acids. Here the CDR3 DNA is all that survives: 48 bases in frame from base 1. V is cut by 1 base and J by 7 bases, and the space between the germline ends is 16 bases. CDR1 and CDR2 (LNHDA, SQIVND) derive from the germline V gene (reference sequence). The CDR3 regions of human TCRbeta chains were analyzed by immunosequencing. Regarding the original processing steps: Repertoire TCRs were checked for matches against a reference library of SARS-CoV-2-specific TCRs that had been generated using the MIRA antigen-specificity platform. Breadth was defined as the fraction of unique TCRs that were SARS-CoV-2-associated. Depth was defined as the fraction of total T cells that were SARS-CoV-2-associated. Using the MIRA data, each spike-specific TCR was assigned both to the spike region to which the TCR was reactive and to a CD4 or CD8 class. Log10-transformed breadth and depth values were compared by one-way ANOVA with Sidak's multiple comparisons tests. Here the immuneACCESS table is served through TCRdb, limited to in-frame sequences with V and J called. Missing clones are a known gap in these copies; in checked studies unresolved V genes cover under half, and the rest lacks a known reason. Clonal size and the V and J genes are those of that table, whereas D and trimming came from the DNA. Across this sample there are about 160,000 clones, with roughly 90% seen only once. The top ten clones comprise more than 5.5% of the sample.

Study-wide conclusions, independent of this receptor: Most participants were white British and females outnumbered males, and the authors suggested that clonal diversity may have been underestimated. In the small 56-69-year group, the increase in depth fell short of significance, most likely because of low power. The whole spike protein was spanned by vaccine-associated CD4 TCRs, and dominant responses were seen in regions 160-218 and 743-854. Nearly half of unique spike-specific TCRs reportedly recognized epitopes outside regions mutated in the B.1.351 and B.1.1.7 variants. Conclusions about previously exposed vaccinees were limited because only 5 or 6 AZD1222 recipients were SARS-CoV-2 seropositive at baseline. Because no day 14 peak-response samples were available, the repertoires could be characterized only after the peak T cell response. After two AZD1222 doses, spike-specific TCR breadth and depth were significantly higher than at day 0 and than in MenACWY recipients.

The time point label here, explained by the study, means: baseline before first vaccination. The vaccinee samples were drawn from two UK trials, COV001 and COV002, one of which was a single-blind randomized controlled phase 2/3 trial testing AZD1222 (ChAdOx1 nCoV-19) in healthy adults. Trial participant PBMC samples were collected at day 0 and day 28 after the second dose for TCRbeta chain sequencing. The sequencing used peripheral blood, collected on day 0 of AZD1222 vaccination. Rearrangement joined TRBV19 to TRBJ1-4; the D gene remains uncertain. The TCR originated in an adult in good health. The nucleotide sequence is TGTGCCAGTAGTATAGTCCCCCAATCGAGCGGTGAAAAACTGTTTTTT. This translates into CASSIVPQSSGEKLFF. Supplemented by the reference TRBV19 and TRBJ1-4 proteins around the CDR3, the complete variable domain is DGGITQSPKYLFRKEGQNVTLSCEQNLNHDAMYWYRQDPGQGLRLIYYSQIVNDFQKGDIAEGYSVSREKKESFPLTVTSAQKNPTAFYLCASSIVPQSSGEKLFFGSGTQLSVL.